Listed below are T cell receptor beta chains from one sample, sequenced in a study of T-cell reconstitution after alpha-beta-depleted transplantation in children. TCRdb fed the PCR reads into MiXCR, producing one record per CDR3 protein. Of 350,000 to 450,000 distinct CDR3 sequences listed, roughly 20% are singletons. This specimen was PBMCs from the stem cell graft donor, taken from the stem cell graft. The receptors come from a human donor who donated a stem cell graft to a child with acute myeloid leukemia. Both conserved end residues are part of each CDR3. Fields, in order: D gene, J gene, V gene, clone size, CDR3 DNA, CDR3 protein. D genes are given only for firm matches. A clone size is listed for some rows: how often the clone was seen (once, few, many), or a class if it is expanded.

D: -
J: TRBJ1-1
V: TRBV29-1
size: many
DNA: TGCACAGAGGGGGACACTGAAGCTTTCTTT
CDR3: CTEGDTEAFF

D: -
J: TRBJ2-1
V: TRBV12-3/TRBV12-4
size: few
DNA: TGTGCCAGCAGTTTATATCCCCCATCGAATGAGCAGTTCTTC
CDR3: CASSLYPPSNEQFF

D: TRBD2
J: TRBJ2-1
V: TRBV11-2
size: -
DNA: TGTGCCAGCAGCAAAGGACTAGCGAGAGTCGGGTCCTACAATGAGCAGTTCTTC
CDR3: CASSKGLARVGSYNEQFF

D: TRBD1
J: TRBJ2-5
V: TRBV2
size: few
DNA: TGTGCCAGCAGTGGAGGGACAGGGGCGATCGACCAAGAGACCCAGTACTTC
CDR3: CASSGGTGAIDQETQYF

D: TRBD1
J: TRBJ1-6
V: TRBV12-3/TRBV12-4
size: -
DNA: TGTGCCAGCAGGCTAGGGACAGGAAATTCACCCCTCCACTTT
CDR3: CASRLGTGNSPLHF

D: -
J: TRBJ2-5
V: TRBV15
size: few
DNA: TGTGCCACCAGCAGAGAGGGCGGGACTGCCTACCAAGAGACCCAGTACTTC
CDR3: CATSREGGTAYQETQYF

D: TRBD2
J: TRBJ2-4
V: TRBV29-1
size: many
DNA: TGCAGCGTTGAGAGTAGCGGGAGGGCCAAAAACATTCAGTACTTC
CDR3: CSVESSGRAKNIQYF

D: TRBD1
J: TRBJ2-7
V: TRBV18
size: many
DNA: TGTGCCAGCTCGGGACAGGGTCCCTCCTACGAGCAGTACTTC
CDR3: CASSGQGPSYEQYF

D: -
J: TRBJ2-1
V: TRBV9
size: few
DNA: TGTGCCAGCAGCCCTCGCAACCGAGGACTGGCATCCTACAATGAGCAGTTCTTC
CDR3: CASSPRNRGLASYNEQFF

D: TRBD2
J: TRBJ2-3
V: TRBV7-2
size: -
DNA: TGTGCCAGCAGCTCTTCTAGCGGGAACACAGATACGCAGTATTTT
CDR3: CASSSSSGNTDTQYF

D: -
J: TRBJ2-7
V: TRBV6-2/TRBV6-3
size: many
DNA: TGTGCCAGCAGTTACTCGCTCACAGCCGACGAGCAGTACTTC
CDR3: CASSYSLTADEQYF

D: -
J: TRBJ2-7
V: TRBV20-1
size: -
DNA: TGCAGTGCTAGAGGGGCGGGTTGGACCTACGAGCAGTACTTC
CDR3: CSARGAGWTYEQYF

D: TRBD2
J: TRBJ2-1
V: TRBV5-1
size: -
DNA: TGCGCCAGCAGCCCCCCGGGGGGAGGGTCACCAACGTCCTACAATGAGCAGTTCTTC
CDR3: CASSPPGGGSPTSYNEQFF

D: TRBD2
J: TRBJ2-5
V: TRBV5-1
size: few
DNA: TGCGCCAGCAGCAGGGGACTAGCGGAGATTAAAGAGACCCAGTACTTC
CDR3: CASSRGLAEIKETQYF

D: -
J: TRBJ1-4
V: TRBV27
size: -
DNA: TGTGCCAGCAGTCCGATCCGGGACGGTAATGAAAAACTGTTTTTT
CDR3: CASSPIRDGNEKLFF

D: TRBD2
J: TRBJ2-3
V: TRBV28
size: few
DNA: TGTGCCAGCAGACTAGCGGGAGGGCAAATTTCAGATACGCAGTATTTT
CDR3: CASRLAGGQISDTQYF

D: -
J: TRBJ2-7
V: TRBV28
size: -
DNA: TGTGCCAGCAGTTTTGAGGGATCCTACGAGCAGTACTTC
CDR3: CASSFEGSYEQYF

D: TRBD2
J: TRBJ2-7
V: TRBV20-1
size: many
DNA: TGCAGTGCTAGTCGACTAGCGGGAGTTCCCGAGCAGTACTTC
CDR3: CSASRLAGVPEQYF

D: -
J: TRBJ2-7
V: TRBV15
size: -
DNA: TGTGCCACCAGCAAAGCCCGGACAAAATACGAGCAGTACTTC
CDR3: CATSKARTKYEQYF

D: -
J: TRBJ1-2
V: TRBV2
size: once
DNA: TGTGCCAGCAGGAGCGACAGTTACAATGGCTACACCTTC
CDR3: CASRSDSYNGYTF

D: -
J: TRBJ2-7
V: TRBV4-1
size: few
DNA: TGCGCCAGCAGCCAAGCGGGGGCCTCATTTTACGAGCAGTACTTC
CDR3: CASSQAGASFYEQYF

D: -
J: TRBJ1-5
V: TRBV20-1
size: many
DNA: TGCAGTGCTAGGGCGGGGCCCTCCAATCAGCCCCAGCATTTT
CDR3: CSARAGPSNQPQHF

D: -
J: TRBJ1-5
V: TRBV4-1
size: many
DNA: TGCGCCAGCAGCCAAGTGGTTGGTCAGCCCCAGCATTTT
CDR3: CASSQVVGQPQHF

D: TRBD2
J: TRBJ2-3
V: TRBV2
size: once
DNA: TGTGCCAGCAGTGACCTAGCGGGCGGTAAAATAACTAGCACAGATACGCAGTATTTT
CDR3: CASSDLAGGKITSTDTQYF

D: -
J: TRBJ2-5
V: TRBV24-1
size: -
DNA: TGTGCCACCAGTGACACCTCACAGGATCTGACCCAGTACTTC
CDR3: CATSDTSQDLTQYF

D: -
J: TRBJ2-3
V: TRBV27
size: few
DNA: TGTGCCAGCAGTTTATTGGGCGGGACTAGCACAGATACGCAGTATTTT
CDR3: CASSLLGGTSTDTQYF

D: -
J: TRBJ2-7
V: TRBV20-1
size: -
DNA: TGCAGTGCTAGAGGTGGAACAGCCTACGAGCAGTACTTC
CDR3: CSARGGTAYEQYF

D: -
J: TRBJ2-1
V: TRBV20-1
size: many
DNA: TGCAGTGCTAGATCTGGGAATGAGCAGTTCTTC
CDR3: CSARSGNEQFF

D: TRBD1
J: TRBJ2-1
V: TRBV3-1
size: -
DNA: TGTGCCAGCAGCCCAGGTGGGACAGCATACAATGAGCAGTTCTTC
CDR3: CASSPGGTAYNEQFF

D: -
J: TRBJ2-4
V: TRBV20-1
size: -
DNA: TGCAGTGCTAGAGATGCGGACATTCAGTACTTC
CDR3: CSARDADIQYF

D: -
J: TRBJ2-1
V: TRBV5-1
size: -
DNA: TGCGCCAGCAGCAAGGACAACCCCTACAATGAGCAGTTCTTC
CDR3: CASSKDNPYNEQFF

D: TRBD1
J: TRBJ2-1
V: TRBV29-1
size: few
DNA: TGCAGCGGGTCCGGGACAGGGGTTGGGAATGAGCAGTTCTTC
CDR3: CSGSGTGVGNEQFF

D: TRBD2
J: TRBJ2-7
V: TRBV7-3
size: -
DNA: TGTGCCAGCAGCTTAAGCCTCCCTGGCGGGAGGACCTACGAGCAGTACTTC
CDR3: CASSLSLPGGRTYEQYF

D: TRBD2
J: TRBJ2-1
V: TRBV30
size: -
DNA: TGTGCCTGGAGTGTACTGGGGACTAGCGCGGGAGAGAGTAACTACAATGAGCAGTTCTTC
CDR3: CAWSVLGTSAGESNYNEQFF

D: TRBD1
J: TRBJ2-1
V: TRBV7-9
size: -
DNA: TGTGCCAGCAGCTTAGCCCTAACCGGGACAGGGTACAATGAGCAGTTCTTC
CDR3: CASSLALTGTGYNEQFF

D: TRBD2
J: TRBJ2-7
V: TRBV5-1
size: -
DNA: TGCGCCAGCAGCTTGATCGGGGATGGGGCTAGCGGTACCTACGAGCAGTACTTC
CDR3: CASSLIGDGASGTYEQYF

D: -
J: TRBJ2-6
V: TRBV29-1
size: -
DNA: TGCAGCGTTCTTGGGGTAGGGGGGGCCAACGTCCTGACTTTC
CDR3: CSVLGVGGANVLTF

D: TRBD1
J: TRBJ1-5
V: TRBV9
size: -
DNA: TGTGCCAGCAGCGTAGATCCAGGGGGAAGTCAGCCCCAGCATTTT
CDR3: CASSVDPGGSQPQHF

D: -
J: TRBJ2-3
V: TRBV6-2/TRBV6-3
size: -
DNA: TGTGCCAGCAGTTACAACAGGGCGGCACCCACAGATACGCAGTATTTT
CDR3: CASSYNRAAPTDTQYF

D: -
J: TRBJ2-7
V: TRBV10-3
size: few
DNA: TGTGCCATCAGGGGGTTGGGGGACGAGCAGTACTTC
CDR3: CAIRGLGDEQYF

D: -
J: TRBJ2-1
V: TRBV5-1
size: -
DNA: TGCGCCAGCAGCCGTTCGGGACTTGTCGACTCCAATGAGCAGTTCTTC
CDR3: CASSRSGLVDSNEQFF

D: -
J: TRBJ2-1
V: TRBV28
size: -
DNA: TGTGCCAGCACCTTTCGGCCCAGCGGGTACCTTAGTAATGAGCAGTTCTTC
CDR3: CASTFRPSGYLSNEQFF

D: -
J: TRBJ2-3
V: TRBV4-1
size: -
DNA: TGCGCCAGCAGCCAACCCACCGGCTCTTCCAGGGATACGCAGTATTTT
CDR3: CASSQPTGSSRDTQYF

D: TRBD1
J: TRBJ1-1
V: TRBV28
size: few
DNA: TGTGCCAGCAGTTTAAGACAGGGGTATATGAACACTGAAGCTTTCTTT
CDR3: CASSLRQGYMNTEAFF

D: TRBD2
J: TRBJ2-1
V: TRBV20-1
size: few
DNA: TGCAGTGCTAGTGAACTAGCGGGAGACTTAGGATACAATGAGCAGTTCTTC
CDR3: CSASELAGDLGYNEQFF

D: -
J: TRBJ2-3
V: TRBV29-1
size: few
DNA: TGCAGCGTTGAAGACCGATCTAGCACAGATACGCAGTATTTT
CDR3: CSVEDRSSTDTQYF